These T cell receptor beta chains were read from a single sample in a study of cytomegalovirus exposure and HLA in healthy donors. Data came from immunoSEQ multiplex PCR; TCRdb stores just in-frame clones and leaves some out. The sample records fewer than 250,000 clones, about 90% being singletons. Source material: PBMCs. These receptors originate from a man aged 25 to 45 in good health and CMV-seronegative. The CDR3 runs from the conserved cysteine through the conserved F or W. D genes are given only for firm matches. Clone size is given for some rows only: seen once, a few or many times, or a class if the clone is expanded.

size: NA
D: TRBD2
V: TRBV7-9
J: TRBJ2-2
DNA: TGTGCCAGCAGCTTAGCGCTCAGCGGGGGCCCGGGAACCGGGGAGCTGTTTTTT
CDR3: CASSLALSGGPGTGELFF

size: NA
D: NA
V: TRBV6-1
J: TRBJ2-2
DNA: TGTGCCAGCAATGAAATGAGAGCGAACACCGGGGAGCTGTTTTTT
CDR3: CASNEMRANTGELFF

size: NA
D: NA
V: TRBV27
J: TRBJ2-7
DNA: TGTGCCAGCAGGGCGGGTTTCTCCTACGAGCAGTACTTC
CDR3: CASRAGFSYEQYF

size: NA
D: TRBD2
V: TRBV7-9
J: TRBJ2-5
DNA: TGTGCCAGCAGCTTAGGCGGACTAGCGGGAGGGTATGAGACCCAGTACTTC
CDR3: CASSLGGLAGGYETQYF

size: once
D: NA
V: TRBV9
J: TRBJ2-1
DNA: TGTGCCAGCAGCCCTCATAGAGCGGGTGAGCAGTTCTTC
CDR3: CASSPHRAGEQFF

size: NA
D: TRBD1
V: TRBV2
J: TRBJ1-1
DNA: TGTGCCAGCAGCGAAGACAGGGTACCTGAAGCTTTCTTT
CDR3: CASSEDRVPEAFF

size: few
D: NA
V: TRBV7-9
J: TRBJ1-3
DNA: TGTGCCAGCAGACTCGGCATTGGGGCGGGAGGAAACACCATATATTTT
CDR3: CASRLGIGAGGNTIYF

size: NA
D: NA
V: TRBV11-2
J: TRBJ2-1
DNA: TGTGCCAGCAGCTTAGAGGACAGCACTGAGCAGTTCTTC
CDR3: CASSLEDSTEQFF

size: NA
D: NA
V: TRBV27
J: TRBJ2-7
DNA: TGTGCCAGCAGACAAGCCGGGATTTCCTACGAGCAGTACTTC
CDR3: CASRQAGISYEQYF

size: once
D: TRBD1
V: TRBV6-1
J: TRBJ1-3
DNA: TGTGCCAGCAGGGGGACAGGGCCCGGAAACACCATATATTTT
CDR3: CASRGTGPGNTIYF

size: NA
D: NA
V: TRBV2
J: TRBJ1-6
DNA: TGTGCCAGCAGTGGGGAGAACTCCTATAATTCACCCCTCCACTTT
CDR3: CASSGENSYNSPLHF

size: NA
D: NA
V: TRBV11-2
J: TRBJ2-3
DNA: TGTGCCAGCAGTTCCCGACAGGCGGATACGCAGTATTTT
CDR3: CASSSRQADTQYF

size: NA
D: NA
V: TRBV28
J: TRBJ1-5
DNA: TGTGCCAGCAGCCTTGCGGGGGTGGCCCAAATGGGGCCCCAGCATTTT
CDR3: CASSLAGVAQMGPQHF

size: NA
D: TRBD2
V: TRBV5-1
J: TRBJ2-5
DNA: TGCGCCAGCAGCTTGAGGGACTACGGAGAGACCCAGTACTTC
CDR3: CASSLRDYGETQYF

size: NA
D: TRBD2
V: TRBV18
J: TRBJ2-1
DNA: TGTGCCAGCTCTACTCGGGGGGGGTCCTACAATGAGCAGTTCTTC
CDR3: CASSTRGGSYNEQFF

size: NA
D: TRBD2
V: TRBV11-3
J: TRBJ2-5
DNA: TGTGCCAGCAGCCCCCCGGGGGGAGAGACCCAGTACTTC
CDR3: CASSPPGGETQYF

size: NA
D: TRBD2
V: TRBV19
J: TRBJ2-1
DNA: TGTGCCAGTAGTATGGGGGGGGACCCCCATGAGCAGTTCTTC
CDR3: CASSMGGDPHEQFF